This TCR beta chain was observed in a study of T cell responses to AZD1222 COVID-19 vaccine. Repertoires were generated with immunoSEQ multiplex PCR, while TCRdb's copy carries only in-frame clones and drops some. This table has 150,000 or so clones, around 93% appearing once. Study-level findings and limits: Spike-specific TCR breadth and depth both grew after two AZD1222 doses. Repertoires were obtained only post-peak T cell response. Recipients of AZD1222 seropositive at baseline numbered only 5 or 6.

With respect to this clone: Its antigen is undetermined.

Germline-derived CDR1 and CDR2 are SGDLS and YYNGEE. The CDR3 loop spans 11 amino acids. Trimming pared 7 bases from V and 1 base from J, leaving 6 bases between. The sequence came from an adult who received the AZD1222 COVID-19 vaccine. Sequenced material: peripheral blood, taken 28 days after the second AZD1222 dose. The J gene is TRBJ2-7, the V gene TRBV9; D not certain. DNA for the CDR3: TGTGCCAGCGGCAAGTCCTACGAGCAGTACTTC. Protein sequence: CASGKSYEQYF.